Listed below are T cell receptor beta chains from one sample, sequenced in a study of blood T cell repertoires in COVID-19. Data came from immunoSEQ multiplex PCR; TCRdb stores just in-frame clones and leaves some out. The sample lists 120,000 to 150,000 clones, 88% occurring once. The specimen sequenced was peripheral blood. These receptors were taken from a man between 50 and 59 years old with active or convalescent COVID-19. Both conserved end residues are part of each CDR3. The D gene is left open where the match is weak. Clone size appears in some rows only: once, few, many, or a class for an expanded clone.

TRBV28	TRBJ1-5	TRBD1	-	CASSLSQGAPSNQPQHF	TGTGCCAGCAGTTTATCACAGGGGGCACCTAGCAATCAGCCCCAGCATTTT
TRBV28	TRBJ1-5	TRBD1	-	CASTHRGGPQHF	TGTGCCAGCACACACAGGGGCGGGCCCCAGCATTTT
TRBV24-1	TRBJ1-2	TRBD1	-	CATSDPTGTGVDGYTF	TGTGCCACCAGTGACCCGACCGGGACAGGGGTAGATGGCTACACCTTC
TRBV28	TRBJ2-2	TRBD2	-	CASIRAGGYGELFF	TGTGCCAGCATCAGGGCGGGAGGGTACGGGGAGCTGTTTTTT
TRBV6-5	TRBJ1-4	-	-	CASSYSFSRQNEKLFF	TGTGCCAGCAGTTACTCGTTCTCCAGACAGAATGAAAAACTGTTTTTT
TRBV19	TRBJ1-6	TRBD1	once	CASSREDRANSPLHF	TGTGCCAGTAGTAGGGAGGACAGGGCTAATTCACCCCTCCACTTT
TRBV4-1	TRBJ2-5	-	-	CASSRTDQETQYF	TGCGCCAGCAGCCGGACAGACCAAGAGACCCAGTACTTC
TRBV28	TRBJ2-1	TRBD2	-	CASTSKEAGAYNEQFF	TGTGCCAGCACCTCGAAGGAGGCGGGAGCGTACAATGAGCAGTTCTTC
TRBV20-1	TRBJ2-1	TRBD2	-	CSASKAGGYNEQFF	TGCAGTGCTAGTAAAGCGGGAGGATACAATGAGCAGTTCTTC
TRBV5-5	TRBJ2-7	-	-	CASSLEGAGPSYEQYF	TGTGCCAGCAGCTTGGAGGGCGCAGGGCCCTCCTACGAGCAGTACTTC
TRBV3-1/TRBV3-2	TRBJ2-7	TRBD1	-	CASSPNRGNEQYF	TGTGCCAGCAGCCCCAACAGGGGTAACGAGCAGTACTTC
TRBV10-3	TRBJ2-7	-	-	CAISASGNPTYEQYF	TGTGCCATCAGTGCGAGCGGAAATCCGACCTACGAGCAGTACTTC
TRBV6-6	TRBJ2-1	TRBD2	-	CASSPRDSGTSGRHEQFF	TGTGCCAGCAGTCCCCGGGACAGCGGGACTAGCGGGAGGCATGAGCAGTTCTTC
TRBV4-1	TRBJ2-1	-	few	CASSQVQDSYNEQFF	TGCGCCAGCAGCCAAGTTCAGGACTCCTACAATGAGCAGTTCTTC
TRBV12-3/TRBV12-4	TRBJ2-2	-	-	CASSHYTGELFF	TGTGCCAGCAGCCATTACACCGGGGAGCTGTTTTTT
TRBV15	TRBJ1-1	-	-	CATSRLQGSGTEAFF	TGTGCCACCAGCAGACTACAGGGTTCGGGCACTGAAGCTTTCTTT
TRBV6-5	TRBJ2-3	-	-	CASRLQGSSTDTQYF	TGTGCCAGCAGGTTACAGGGCTCTAGCACAGATACGCAGTATTTT